This T cell receptor (beta chain) was profiled in a study of cytomegalovirus exposure and HLA in healthy donors. On this clone itself: Its antigen is unidentified.

Study-level results: In a later analysis, HLA-C alleles had the fewest associated TCRs, DRB1 alleles the most. Reportedly, fewer N-insertions than the approximately 700-donor mean appeared in an Asian-associated ancestry cluster in a later analysis.

Primers included in the PCR were 60 Vbeta and 13 Jbeta primers. The assay was immunoSEQ multiplex PCR, and TCRdb's table has in-frame clones only and misses some. This sample has more than 85,000 clones, with 70% to 75% found just once. The germline V gene has CDR1 MNHEY and CDR2 SVGAGI. V lost 4 bases to trimming and J lost 2 bases, with 16 bases between them. This CDR3 has 16 amino acids. Sequenced material: PBMCs. This clonotype was obtained from a man aged 40-49 years in good health and CMV-seronegative. This chain uses TRBV6-5 with TRBJ2-3; D is perhaps TRBD2 (5 bases). The CDR3 DNA follows: TGTGCCAGCAGTTTTTCTAGCCCTTACTTCACAGATACGCAGTATTTT. As protein: CASSFSSPYFTDTQYF.